One and the same sample provided the 30 T cell receptor beta chains below, sequenced in a study of blood T cell repertoires in COVID-19. Using immunoSEQ multiplex PCR, the repertoire was profiled, and TCRdb retains in-frame clones only, with some absent. The sample records around 140,000 clones, 70% to 85% being singletons. The source material was peripheral blood. The source is a woman of 80 years or more with acute or convalescent COVID-19.

This CDR3 reads CASSQEQVSSYEQYF. The CDR3 coding sequence is TGTGCCAGCAGCCAGGAACAGGTCTCCTCCTACGAGCAGTACTTC. The chain links TRBV4-2 to TRBJ2-7; TRBD1 might be the D (5 bases). There are 15 residues in the CDR3. Germline CDR1 reads LGHNA; CDR2 reads YNFKEQ. The V end was cut by 3 bases, the J end by 0 bases, with 12 bases between.

This clone was detected once. The chain links TRBV25-1 to TRBJ1-1; D uncertain. V dropped 3 bases and J dropped 11 bases, with 13 bases sitting between them. This CDR3 has 12 amino acids. Germline V gives CDR1 MGHDK, CDR2 SYGVNS. Here the CDR3 reads CASSETGNWAFF. The CDR3 nucleotides are TGTGCCAGCAGTGAGACGGGAAACTGGGCTTTCTTT.

The J gene is TRBJ2-2, the V gene TRBV24-1, with 9 positions matching TRBD2. The ends lost 3 bases at V and 3 bases at J; junction bases unmatched: 4. This CDR3 is built from 16 residues. Germline lookup yields CDR1 KGHDR and CDR2 SFDVKD. The DNA of the CDR3 is TGTGCCACCAGTGATGGGAGACTAGCGGACACCGGGGAGCTGTTTTTT. Its protein product is CATSDGRLADTGELFF.

This clone was seen a single time. CDR3: CASSQGSNNQPQHF. Here the CDR3 DNA reads TGTGCCAGCAGCCAGGGGAGCAACAATCAGCCCCAGCATTTT. The chain carries TRBV3-1 (or the pseudogene TRBV3-2) and TRBJ1-5; the D is unclear. The germline V gene has CDR1 LGHDT and CDR2 YNNKEL (reference sequence). The CDR3 sequence is 14 residues long. Trimming removed 3 bases from V and 3 bases from J, with 9 bases in between.

A single count supports this clone. The rearrangement uses TRBV6-5 and TRBJ1-2; 7 bases match TRBD1. The germline V gene has CDR1 MNHEY and CDR2 SVGAGI. The CDR3 is 12 residues long. Losses at the gene ends were 6 bases for V and 6 bases for J; bases not matched to a gene: 4. CDR3 residues: CASRLTGDGYTF. Written as DNA, the CDR3 is TGTGCCAGCAGACTAACAGGGGATGGCTACACCTTC.

J is TRBJ2-2 and V is TRBV10-1; the match to TRBD2 covers 11 bases. CDR1 is WNHNN and CDR2 is SYGVQD in the germline V gene (reference sequence). V shed 2 bases and J 2 bases; nucleotides not matched to a gene: 7. The CDR3 runs to 18 residues. The CDR3 reads CASSEVGLAGGNTGELFF. The CDR3 bases are TGCGCCAGCAGTGAGGTCGGGCTAGCGGGAGGAAACACCGGGGAGCTGTTTTTT.

Turning to this clone: This sample also contains other DNA sequences that code for the same CDR3. The chain couples TRBV5-1 to TRBJ2-7, with D perhaps TRBD1 (5 bases). Per germline, CDR1 SGHRS and CDR2 YFSETQ. V dropped 4 bases and J dropped 2 bases, with 10 bases sitting between them. This CDR3 spans 13 amino acids. The CDR3 DNA sequence: TGCGCCAGCAGCCTTACAGGTACCTACGAGCAGTACTTC. Protein sequence: CASSLTGTYEQYF.

The chain is built from TRBV19 and TRBJ1-5; D is ambiguous. V lost 2 bases and J 4 bases, leaving 6 bases between the germline ends. Germline V gives CDR1 LNHDA, CDR2 SQIVND (reference sequence). The CDR3 is 13 residues long. Here the CDR3 reads CASSITGNQPQHF. CDR3 coding DNA: TGTGCCAGTAGTATAACGGGGAATCAGCCCCAGCATTTT.

This clone occurred once. The rearrangement joins TRBV7-2 to TRBJ1-1; tentative D call: TRBD1 (6 bases). The CDR3 runs 15 residues. V was pared by 1 base and J by 1 base, with 10 bases between. Per germline, CDR1 SGHTA and CDR2 FQGNSA. This chain's CDR3 is CASSLGGGANTEAFF. The CDR3 nucleotides read TGTGCCAGCAGCTTAGGTGGGGGCGCGAACACTGAAGCTTTCTTT.

This chain uses TRBV30 with TRBJ2-2; 7 nucleotides align to TRBD2. This CDR3 is built from 15 residues. Trimming cost V 2 bases and J 5 bases; bases outside gene matches: 8. CDR1 and CDR2 from the germline V gene are GTSNPN and SVGIG (reference sequence). Here the CDR3 reads CAWSMGGSYTGELFF. In DNA form, the CDR3 reads TGTGCCTGGAGTATGGGCGGGAGTTATACCGGGGAGCTGTTTTTT. The full variable domain, in which reference TRBV30 and TRBJ2-2 provide the parts outside the CDR3, is SQTIHQWPATLVQPVGSPLSLECTVEGTSNPNLYWYRQAAGRGLQLLFYSVGIGQISSEVPQNLSASRPQDRQFILSSKKLLLSDSGFYLCAWSMGGSYTGELFFGEGSRLTVL.

The chain couples TRBV19 to TRBJ1-5, with D perhaps matching TRBD1 (5 bases). The CDR3 runs to 16 residues. The ends were cut back, 1 base at V and 7 bases at J, with 17 bases in the middle. Germline-derived CDR1 and CDR2 are LNHDA and SQIVND (reference sequence). DNA of the CDR3: TGTGCCAGTAGTATAGGTGGGGCCAGGGTGCAACAGCCCCAGCATTTT. Amino acids: CASSIGGARVQQPQHF. Full variable domain (rest looked up from reference TRBV19 and TRBJ1-5): DGGITQSPKYLFRKEGQNVTLSCEQNLNHDAMYWYRQDPGQGLRLIYYSQIVNDFQKGDIAEGYSVSREKKESFPLTVTSAQKNPTAFYLCASSIGGARVQQPQHFGDGTRLSIL.

This chain links TRBV14 with TRBJ1-4; TRBD1 is a possible D gene (5 bases). Germline values: CDR1 SGHDN, CDR2 FVKESK. The CDR3 loop spans 13 amino acids. Trimming took off 4 bases at V and 5 bases at J, with 8 bases between the two ends. CDR3 region: CASSRDYNEKLFF. DNA for the CDR3: TGTGCCAGCAGCCGGGACTACAATGAAAAACTGTTTTTT.

This clone has a single count. The chain joins TRBV3-1 (or the pseudogene TRBV3-2) to TRBJ2-2, with D tentatively TRBD1 (5 bases). Germline V gives CDR1 LGHDT, CDR2 YNNKEL (reference sequence). The CDR3 is 12 amino acids. The V gene lost 4 bases and the J gene lost 6 bases, with 6 bases spanning the gap. CDR3 amino acids: CASSRGSGELFF. Written as DNA, the CDR3 is TGTGCCAGCAGCCGGGGCTCCGGGGAGCTGTTTTTT.

The rearrangement links TRBV5-1 to TRBJ2-2; a weak D match, TRBD2 (5 bases). The CDR3 is made up of 14 amino acids. V lost 0 bases and J 3 bases, leaving 6 bases between the germline ends. Germline loops: CDR1 SGHRS, CDR2 YFSETQ. DNA for the CDR3: TGCGCCAGCAGCTTGGCCGGGGACACCGGGGAGCTGTTTTTT. Amino acid sequence: CASSLAGDTGELFF.

The chain combines TRBV19 with TRBJ1-5; 10 bases align to TRBD1. Germline-derived CDR1 and CDR2 are LNHDA and SQIVND (reference sequence). With V trimmed by 10 bases and J by 6 bases, 9 bases remained unmatched. This CDR3 contains 14 residues. The CDR3 reads CATRRQGASQPQHF. As DNA, the CDR3 is TGTGCCACCCGTCGACAGGGGGCTTCTCAGCCCCAGCATTTT.

The chain employs TRBV10-3 and TRBJ1-1, with D possibly being TRBD1 (5 bases). V lost 4 bases and J lost 4, with 10 bases in between. The CDR3 is 13 amino acids. The germline gives CDR1 ENHRY, CDR2 SYGVKD. The CDR3 spells CAISGGVATEAFF. The CDR3 coding sequence is TGTGCCATCAGTGGGGGGGTGGCCACTGAAGCTTTCTTT.

The chain links TRBV6-1 to TRBJ1-3, with no clear D. CDR3 size: 18 residues. V was pared by 1 base and J by 0 bases, with 16 bases between. The V gene's germline CDR1 is MNHNS and CDR2 SASEGT. In DNA form, the CDR3 reads TGTGCCAGCAGTGAAGTACCCGTGATGATGGCCTCTGGAAACACCATATATTTT. Its translation: CASSEVPVMMASGNTIYF.

There are a few counts of this clone. The V and J genes are TRBV9 and TRBJ1-6, with 8 positions matching TRBD1. Per the germline V gene, CDR1 is SGDLS and CDR2 is YYNGEE. This CDR3 is 17 amino acids long. The V segment lost 5 bases and the J segment 3 bases; nucleotides outside the gene matches: 10. The CDR3 coding sequence is TGTGCCAGCAGTCGGACAGGGAATCGTTTCTATAATTCACCCCTCCACTTT. As protein: CASSRTGNRFYNSPLHF. Filled out from reference TRBV9 and TRBJ1-6, the complete variable domain reads DSGVTQTPKHLITATGQRVTLRCSPRSGDLSVYWYQQSLDQGLQFLIQYYNGEERAKGNILERFSAQQFPDLHSELNLSSLELGDSALYFCASSRTGNRFYNSPLHFGNGTRLTVT.

This rearrangement joins TRBV5-4 to TRBJ2-7, with 7 bases identical to TRBD2. CDR1 SGHNT and CDR2 YYREEE come from the germline V gene (reference sequence). J lost 1 base, V lost 0 bases, and 4 bases had no gene match. The CDR3 consists of 15 residues. CDR3 sequence reads: CASSLAVGGSYEQYF. DNA for the CDR3: TGTGCCAGCAGCTTGGCCGTCGGGGGGTCCTACGAGCAGTACTTC.

This clone was detected a few times. This sequence joins TRBV3-1 (or the pseudogene TRBV3-2) and TRBJ1-6, with 8 bases lining up with TRBD1. Losses at the gene ends were 4 bases for V and 0 bases for J; bases not matched to a gene: 8. Germline V lookup: CDR1 LGHDT, CDR2 YNNKEL (reference sequence). The CDR3 sequence is 18 residues long. The CDR3 sequence is CASSPAKDRGSYNSPLHF. CDR3 nucleotides: TGTGCCAGCAGCCCAGCCAAAGACAGGGGCTCCTATAATTCACCCCTCCACTTT.

In this sample, this clone turned up once. In the same sample, other DNA sequences code for this CDR3. The chain links TRBV19 to TRBJ1-2; 7 bases align to TRBD1. The CDR3 extends over 13 amino acids. J lost 2 bases, V lost 6 bases, and 3 bases had no gene match. Germline CDR1 LNHDA, CDR2 SQIVND (reference sequence). The CDR3 DNA sequence: TGTGCCAGTAGGGGGACAGCCAACTATGGCTACACCTTC. Its translation: CASRGTANYGYTF.

This clone has just one count. The chain is built from TRBV9 and TRBJ1-4; 7 nucleotides line up with TRBD1. Per germline, CDR1 SGDLS and CDR2 YYNGEE. Trimming removed 1 base from V and 8 bases from J; junction bases left unmatched: 5. The CDR3 totals 14 residues. CDR3 sequence: CASSVSGGEEKLFF. The CDR3 nucleotides read TGTGCCAGCAGCGTATCAGGGGGAGAAGAAAAACTGTTTTTT.

The chain carries TRBV27 and TRBJ1-1, with TRBD1 matching 9 bases. J lost 3 bases, V lost 2 bases, and 10 bases had no gene match. This CDR3 comprises 17 residues. CDR1 and CDR2 (germline): MNHEY, SMNVEV (reference sequence). The CDR3 bases are TGTGCCAGCAGTTTAAGTGGGACAGGGTTTAGGGACACTGAAGCTTTCTTT. It is translated as CASSLSGTGFRDTEAFF.

The chain's CDR3 is CASSFFGGGINYGYTF. The CDR3 DNA sequence: TGTGCCAGCAGTTTTTTCGGGGGGGGAATTAACTATGGCTACACCTTC. The chain employs TRBV2 and TRBJ1-2; maybe TRBD1 (5 bases). Germline lookup yields CDR1 SNHLY and CDR2 FYNNEI. The V and J ends lost 5 bases and 1 base respectively, with 17 bases between them. CDR3 length equals 16 residues.

The chain combines TRBV19 with TRBJ2-2, with 9 bases that match TRBD1. This CDR3 contains 15 residues. The V segment lost 1 base and the J segment 7 bases; nucleotides outside the gene matches: 4. Germline lookup yields CDR1 LNHDA and CDR2 SQIVND (reference sequence). In DNA, the CDR3 is TGTGCCAGTAGTATAGGAGGACAGGGGAACGGGGAGCTGTTTTTT. Translated: CASSIGGQGNGELFF. Filled out from reference TRBV19 and TRBJ2-2, the complete variable domain reads DGGITQSPKYLFRKEGQNVTLSCEQNLNHDAMYWYRQDPGQGLRLIYYSQIVNDFQKGDIAEGYSVSREKKESFPLTVTSAQKNPTAFYLCASSIGGQGNGELFFGEGSRLTVL.

The chain joins TRBV5-4 to TRBJ1-3; D remains ambiguous. CDR1 is SGHNT and CDR2 is YYREEE in the germline V gene (reference sequence). V lost 2 bases and J 0 bases, leaving 3 bases between the germline ends. CDR3 length equals 13 residues. The CDR3 loop reads CASSLYSGNTIYF. CDR3 sequence (DNA): TGTGCCAGCAGCTTATACTCTGGAAACACCATATATTTT.

The chain carries TRBV10-3 and TRBJ2-3, with 8 bases fitting TRBD2. The CDR3 sequence is 14 residues long. With 9 bases clipped from V and 0 bases from J, the junction kept 5 bases outside the gene matches. Germline V CDR1 and CDR2: ENHRY, SYGVKD. The CDR3 bases are TGTGCCATTTCACTAGCGGCTAGCACAGATACGCAGTATTTT. This encodes CAISLAASTDTQYF.

This rearrangement joins TRBV9 to TRBJ1-1, with TRBD1 identical over 7 bases. The CDR3 covers 16 residues. Per germline, CDR1 SGDLS and CDR2 YYNGEE. V dropped 0 bases and J dropped 3; count of bases not matched to a gene: 8. DNA for the CDR3: TGTGCCAGCAGCGTAGATGTGGGCAGGGGGTACACTGAAGCTTTCTTT. It specifies CASSVDVGRGYTEAFF.

The chain uses TRBV9 and TRBJ2-3, with 7 bases that match TRBD2. The germline V gene has CDR1 SGDLS and CDR2 YYNGEE. The J segment lost 9 bases and the V segment lost 4 bases, leaving 5 bases of the junction unmatched. The CDR3 length is 12 residues. The CDR3 sequence is CASSRGERTQYF. Written as DNA, the CDR3 is TGTGCCAGCAGCCGGGGGGAAAGGACGCAGTATTTT. The variable domain in full, with the rest retrieved from reference TRBV9 and TRBJ2-3, is DSGVTQTPKHLITATGQRVTLRCSPRSGDLSVYWYQQSLDQGLQFLIQYYNGEERAKGNILERFSAQQFPDLHSELNLSSLELGDSALYFCASSRGERTQYFGPGTRLTVL.

The rearrangement uses TRBV13 and TRBJ2-1; TRBD2 is a possible D gene (5 bases). From germline, CDR1 is PRHDT and CDR2 FYEKMQ (reference sequence). V lost 2 bases to trimming and J lost 0 bases, with 8 bases between them. The CDR3 covers 15 residues. CDR3 protein: CASSLRRASYNEQFF. CDR3 DNA: TGTGCCAGCAGCTTAAGGCGGGCCTCCTACAATGAGCAGTTCTTC. The whole variable domain, filled in from reference TRBV13 and TRBJ2-1, reads AAGVIQSPRHLIKEKRETATLKCYPIPRHDTVYWYQQGPGQDPQFLISFYEKMQSDKGSIPDRFSAQQFSDYHSELNMSSLELGDSALYFCASSLRRASYNEQFFGPGTRLTVL.